Below are 5 T cell receptor beta chains sequenced from a single sample in a study of healthy donors' naive CD4 and CD8 T cells. TCR libraries were built from approximately 0.55 ug of total RNA by linear amplification. MiXCR, run by TCRdb on the reads, gives a single entry per CDR3 protein. The top ten hold about 2.3% of the sample, which has about 180,000 distinct CDR3 sequences, around 80% seen once. The sample comprised naive CD4+ and CD8+ T cells sorted from blood, pooled from several donors. Every receptor here comes from a pool of human donors in good health; the sample pools cells from several healthy donors.

The chain joins TRBV6-6 to TRBJ2-7; 10 nucleotides line up with TRBD1. Germline V gives CDR1 MNHNY, CDR2 SVGAGI (reference sequence). This CDR3 contains 16 residues. With V trimmed by 4 bases and J by 3 bases, 9 bases remained unmatched. This CDR3 reads CASSLPPGTGDYEQYF. The DNA of the CDR3 is TGTGCCAGCAGTTTACCCCCAGGGACAGGGGACTACGAGCAGTACTTC.

This chain joins TRBV29-1 and TRBJ1-2; possibly TRBD1 for D (5 bases). The CDR3 extends over 11 amino acids. Per germline, CDR1 SQVTM and CDR2 ANQGSEA. The V and J ends lost 8 bases and 8 bases respectively, with 15 bases between them. The CDR3 DNA reads TGCAGCCTACGGGGAGGGGAGGGCTACACCTTC. As protein: CSLRGGEGYTF.

The chain combines TRBV6-2 or TRBV6-3 with TRBJ2-1; no definite D call. Per the germline V gene, CDR1 is MNHEY and CDR2 is SVGEGT. The V end was cut by 0 bases, the J end by 0 bases, with 6 bases between. The CDR3 contains 15 residues. CDR3 nucleotide sequence: TGTGCCAGCAGTTACTCGCGGAGCTCCTACAATGAGCAGTTCTTC. Protein: CASSYSRSSYNEQFF.

The V and J genes are TRBV29-1 and TRBJ1-1, with D possibly TRBD1 on 6 matching bases. The CDR3 is made up of 10 amino acids. Trimming took off 5 bases at V and 10 bases at J, with 11 bases between the two ends. CDR1 is SQVTM, CDR2 ANQGSEA, per germline. The CDR3 sequence is CSVWGHRAFF. CDR3 sequence (DNA): TGCAGCGTTTGGGGACACAGAGCTTTCTTT.

The chain is built from TRBV6-5 and TRBJ2-1; unclear D gene. The length of the CDR3 is 12 residues. Trimming removed 5 bases from V and 7 bases from J, with 9 bases in between. The germline CDR1 and CDR2 sequences are MNHEY and SVGAGI. The CDR3 region is CASSPYTNEQFF. Here the CDR3 DNA reads TGTGCCAGCAGTCCCTACACGAATGAGCAGTTCTTC.